This T cell receptor (beta chain) stems from a study of T-cell memory formation after mild COVID-19. The germline V and J ends were trimmed by 5 bases and 0 bases, with 4 bases remaining between them. This CDR3 contains 12 residues. Germline loops: CDR1 SEHNR, CDR2 FQNEAQ (reference sequence). UMIs and sample barcodes were carried by the TCR alpha and TCR beta cDNA libraries that 5'RACE produced using constant-segment primers. A single record per CDR3 protein comes from TCRdb applying MiXCR to the 5' RACE reads. The repertoire holds 89,000 or so distinct CDR3 sequences, with 9.5% to 15% as singletons. This clonotype was recorded many times. Its antigen remains unknown. Study results and limitations: Pre-infection memory harbored some responding clones, suggesting cross-reactive memory joined. Day 15 to 85 contracting clones showed balanced CD4/CD8; later expanders leaned CD4+. The CD4+ clones that contracted clustered mainly within CM and EM, and the CD8+ clones concentrated in EMRA.

This clonotype was obtained from a man younger than 30 who had mild COVID-19 (a few samples of this study predate the infection). Cell type and time point are not known. Sample: PBMCs or a T cell subset sorted from them (not recorded which). The chain couples TRBV7-9 to TRBJ1-1; D not certain. As DNA, the CDR3 is TGTGCCAGCAGCAGACTGAACACTGAAGCTTTCTTT. Translation: CASSRLNTEAFF.